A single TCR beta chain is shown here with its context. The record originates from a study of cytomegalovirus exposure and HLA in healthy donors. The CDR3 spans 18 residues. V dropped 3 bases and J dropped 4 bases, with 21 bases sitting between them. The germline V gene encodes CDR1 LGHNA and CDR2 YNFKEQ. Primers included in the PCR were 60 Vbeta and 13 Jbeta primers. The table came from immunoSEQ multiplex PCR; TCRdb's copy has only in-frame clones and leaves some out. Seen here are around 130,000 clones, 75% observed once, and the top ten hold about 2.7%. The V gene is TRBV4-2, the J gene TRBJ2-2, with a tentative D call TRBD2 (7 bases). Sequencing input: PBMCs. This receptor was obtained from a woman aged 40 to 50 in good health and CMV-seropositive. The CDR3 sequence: CASSQGGLGGGTTGELFF. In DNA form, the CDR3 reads TGTGCCAGCAGCCAGGGGGGGCTTGGGGGCGGTACCACCGGGGAGCTGTTTTTT.